Reported below is one T cell receptor beta chain. The target antigen is unknown. The data are from a study of CXCR3-negative and CXCR3-positive naive CD8 T cells. General study points: TRBV-TRBJ usage matched between naive CXCR3-negative and CXCR3-positive cells but not between memory cells. From TRB CDR3 properties, TCR strength was inferred; surface CD5 did not differ between naive subsets. TRB CDR3s were more hydrophobic in CXCR3-positive than in CXCR3-negative naive cells. Both naive subsets showed comparably high diversity, and memory CD8+ cells showed much lower diversity.

The libraries of TRB cDNA were constructed through 5' RACE using UMI labels. TCRdb reworked the 5' RACE reads into one entry per CDR3 protein, no DNA. This sample contains 80,000 to 100,000 distinct CDR3 sequences. CD8+ T cell subsets were each sorted in triplicate, about 310,000 cells apiece. The sequencing sample was made of naive CXCR3+ CD8+ T cells from blood. The subset is: CD45RO-CCR7+CD27+CD95- naive CD8+ T cells expressing CXCR3 (TNR3+). The origin of this receptor is a human donor in good health. Some clones in this sample may be carry-over from other donors' samples.

The CDR3 sequence is CASSLGGIAEAFF. The chain couples TRBV12-3 or TRBV12-4 to TRBJ1-1; without DNA, the TCRdb call of TRBD1 cannot be checked. This CDR3 is built from 13 residues.